The source of this T cell receptor (beta chain) is a study of T cells in localized non-small cell lung cancer. Overall study findings and caveats: The study linked higher blood T cell density to longer overall survival. Uninvolved adjacent lung showed higher T cell clonality than tumor.

Trimming stripped 1 base from V and 7 bases from J, with 5 bases between. The germline V gene encodes CDR1 LNHNV and CDR2 YYDKDF (reference sequence). The CDR3 length is 13 residues. Of note for this clone: No antigen is known for it.

Profiling relied on immunoSEQ multiplex PCR, and the TCRdb table lists in-frame clones only, not all of them. The sample records 72,000 or so clones, less than 90% being singletons. The source is a male donor older than 55 with stage III squamous cell lung carcinoma. The input for sequencing was peripheral blood, taken before any cancer treatment. The rearrangement uses TRBV15 and TRBJ1-6; D not certain. DNA for the CDR3: TGTGCCACCAGCAGAGGCCCCAATTCACCCCTCCACTTT. Encoded protein: CATSRGPNSPLHF.